This entry is about one TCR beta chain. The antigen this receptor binds is unknown. The sample holds no much larger clone one base away, and base qualities are not on file. One collaborating source in Seattle enrolled patients during active infection and followed them longitudinally through the course of disease. The collaborating institutions used their own protocols to collect whole blood in K2EDTA tubes. Collaborator samples were shipped for TCRbeta analysis as frozen whole blood, isolated PBMCs, or DNA extracted from either sample type. This sample stems from a study of blood T cell repertoires in COVID-19 (TCRdb year 2020). In terms of the full investigation: Samples covering the acute and convalescent phases of COVID-19 were provided by collaborators in the United States, Italy and Spain. The material from the prospective study consisted of cDNA or gDNA derived from T cells, B-cell-depleted T cells, or PBMCs. Subjects who had been exposed to COVID-19, were actively infected with it, or had recovered from it provided the deeply sampled blood TCRbeta repertoires that made up the dataset. The repertoires were released in a freely available public database intended as a resource for research on the immune response to SARS-CoV-2. The samples were drawn from two sources: the first 160 participants of the ongoing ImmuneRACE study, and fewer than 1,500 subjects contributed by 6 global collaborators. Nearly every sample came with metadata listing a de-identified subject ID, COVID-19 status, age in years and sex. Where available, HLA class I and class II types were obtained from metadata supplied by the sample provider rather than from assay-based typing. What the work shows at the level of the full study, not this receptor alone: The amount of clinical and demographic metadata varied by source and participant and was provided uncurated.

The immunoSEQ Assay, a bias-controlled multiplex PCR, was used to amplify TCRbeta CDR3 regions from genomic DNA. The study's own analysis went as follows. The number of nucleated cells in each sample was estimated by amplification of reference gene primers within the assay. Sequence reads were collapsed and filtered to measure the absolute abundance of every unique TCRbeta CDR3 rearrangement. For each sample, productive Simpson clonality was calculated as the square root of Simpson's diversity index over productive rearrangements. Drawn from immuneACCESS, this table holds only the in-frame rearrangements with V and J called that TCRdb kept. Clones are partly lost; checked studies trace under half to an unresolved V gene and leave the rest unexplained. V and J calls and clone size are as listed in that table; D and trimming were resolved from the DNA. In all, the sample holds around 230,000 clones, and 80% to 90% of those were seen once. Together, the top ten hold 11% of the sample.

The CDR1 and CDR2 encoded by the germline V gene are MNHEY and SVGAGI. V is trimmed back by 4 bases and J by 3 bases, and the junction contains 3 bases that no gene match accounts for. Including cysteine and phenylalanine, the CDR3 has 16 amino acids. The only DNA kept is the CDR3, 48 bases in frame from the first base. The sequenced sample was peripheral blood. This sequence originates from a man aged 50-60 years with COVID-19, enrolled during active disease. This sequence uses TRBV6-5 and TRBJ2-2, with TRBD2 matching 12 junction bases. The DNA sequence is as follows: TGTGCCAGCAGTTCTAGCGGGGGGGCCGACACCGGGGAGCTGTTTTTT. Its translation is CASSSSGGADTGELFF.